The present entry profiles one T cell receptor beta chain with its context. This CDR3 is built from 13 residues. Germline V CDR1 and CDR2: ENHRY, SYGVKD. V was cut by 7 bases and J by 3 bases, with 13 bases left in between. The sample originates from a study of blood T cell repertoires in COVID-19. Profiled with immunoSEQ multiplex PCR; TCRdb holds only in-frame clones, not every one. The repertoire holds almost 250,000 clones, around 89% seen once, with around 4% in the top ten. The sample consisted of PBMCs or T cells enriched from blood (not recorded which). The receptor's source is a woman aged 25 to 39 who had recovered from COVID-19. The V call is TRBV10-3, the J call TRBJ2-7, with D possibly TRBD2 on 6 matching bases. The CDR3 spells CAITDGGSYEQYF. In nucleotides, the CDR3 is TGTGCCATCACCGATGGAGGGAGCTACGAGCAGTACTTC.